The clone carrying this T cell receptor beta chain was seen many times. The antigen remains unidentified. HIV-negative, healthy adults without recent acute infections or vaccinations were the donors. The data were taken from a study of shared clonotypes between healthy human individuals. Background on the study: Each donor's CD4 naive and CD4 memory cells filled three plates apiece, CD8 naive two, and CD8 memory one. Broader study findings: The expectation was that sequencing depth would affect clonotype sharing among donors.

V lost 2 bases to trimming and J lost 4 bases, with 17 bases between them. This CDR3 contains 16 residues. In germline, CDR1 is SGHTA, CDR2 FQGNSA. Measured with immunoSEQ multiplex PCR; TCRdb has only the in-frame clones, and not every one. The sample holds approximately 1,000,000 clones, approximately 80% seen once. Sequencing input: memory CD4+ T cells from PBMCs. The subset denotes: CD45RA-negative fraction. The V and J genes are TRBV7-2 and TRBJ1-1, with D uncertain. This TCR came from a man in his late teens or twenties in good health. Some clones in this sample may be carry-over from other donors' samples. CDR3 sequence: CASSLRAGFGSTEAFF. The DNA of the CDR3 is TGTGCCAGCAGCTTAAGGGCCGGGTTTGGGAGCACTGAAGCTTTCTTT. Looking up the rest from reference TRBV7-2 and TRBJ1-1 gives the full variable domain: GAGVSQSPSNKVTEKGKDVELRCDPISGHTALYWYRQSLGQGLEFLIYFQGNSAPDKSGLPSDRFSAERTGGSVSTLTIQRTQQEDSAVYLCASSLRAGFGSTEAFFGQGTRLTVV.